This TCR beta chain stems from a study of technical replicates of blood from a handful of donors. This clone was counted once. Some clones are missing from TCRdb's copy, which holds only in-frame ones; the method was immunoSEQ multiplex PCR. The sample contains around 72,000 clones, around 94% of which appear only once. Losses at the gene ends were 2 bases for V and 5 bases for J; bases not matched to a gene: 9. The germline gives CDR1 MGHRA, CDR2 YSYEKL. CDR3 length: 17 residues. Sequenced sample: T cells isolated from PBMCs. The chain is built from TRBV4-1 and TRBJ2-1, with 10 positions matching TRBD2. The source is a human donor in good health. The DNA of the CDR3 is TGCGCCAGCAGCCAAATCTTCCGGACTAGCGGAAACAATGAGCAGTTCTTC. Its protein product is CASSQIFRTSGNNEQFF.